This T cell receptor (beta chain) originates from a study of cytomegalovirus exposure and HLA in healthy donors. Everyone who donated was a healthy bone marrow donor. With 1 base removed from V and 2 bases from J, the gap between germline ends came to 12 bases. The CDR3 extends over 15 amino acids. Per the germline V gene, CDR1 is LNHDA and CDR2 is SQIVND (reference sequence). The primer mix had 60 Vbeta and 13 Jbeta primers. This table comes from immunoSEQ multiplex PCR, and its TCRdb copy is limited to in-frame clones, with some not included. The data show around 70,000 clones, about four fifths seen once.

This TCR was sampled from a male donor in good health and CMV-seropositive. The rearrangement links TRBV19 to TRBJ2-7, with a tentative D call TRBD2 (5 bases). The sequenced sample was PBMCs. CDR3 in DNA: TGTGCCAGTAGTATAGTATCCGGACTGGCCTACGAGCAGTACTTC. It encodes CASSIVSGLAYEQYF. Supplemented by reference TRBV19 and TRBJ2-7, the full variable domain reads DGGITQSPKYLFRKEGQNVTLSCEQNLNHDAMYWYRQDPGQGLRLIYYSQIVNDFQKGDIAEGYSVSREKKESFPLTVTSAQKNPTAFYLCASSIVSGLAYEQYFGPGTRLTVT.